The 15 T cell receptor beta chains below all came from one sample that was sequenced in a study of control samples from healthy donors and cancer patients. Only in-frame clones appear in the TCRdb table, and some are missing; sequencing was by immunoSEQ multiplex PCR. The repertoire holds 60,000 to 75,000 clones, with 85% as singletons. The sample taken for sequencing was blood. The receptors shown here come from a man in his forties or fifties in good health.

The chain employs TRBV5-4 and TRBJ2-3; 8 bases map to TRBD1. The J segment lost 6 bases and the V segment lost 4 bases, leaving 7 bases of the junction unmatched. CDR1 is SGHNT and CDR2 is YYREEE in the germline V gene (reference sequence). The CDR3 consists of 14 residues. CDR3: CASSPDRGRDTQYF. CDR3 nucleotides: TGTGCCAGCAGCCCTGACAGGGGAAGGGATACGCAGTATTTT.

This chain connects TRBV5-6 to TRBJ1-2; D gene uncertain. The CDR3 is 14 residues long. From germline, CDR1 is SGHDT and CDR2 YYEEEE. V was cut by 5 bases and J by 1 base, with 12 bases left in between. CDR3 sequence (DNA): TGTGCCAGCAGTCCTGTCGGGCTTAACTATGGCTACACCTTC. Encoded protein: CASSPVGLNYGYTF.

This clone was found once. The chain recombines TRBV6-5 with TRBJ1-3, with 9 nucleotides matching TRBD1. The germline gives CDR1 MNHEY, CDR2 SVGAGI. Losses at the gene ends were 7 bases for V and 3 bases for J; bases not matched to a gene: 7. The CDR3 length is 15 residues. CDR3: CASIPGTGFGNTIYF. The CDR3 nucleotides are TGTGCCAGCATTCCCGGGACAGGGTTTGGAAACACCATATATTTT.

The V gene is TRBV6-5, the J gene TRBJ1-5; D is uncertain. The CDR3 length is 14 residues. Germline V lookup: CDR1 MNHEY, CDR2 SVGAGI. Trimming left V 0 bases short and J 6 bases short, with 9 bases between. CDR3 in DNA: TGTGCCAGCAGTTACTCGACGGAGCTTCAGCCCCAGCATTTT. It specifies CASSYSTELQPQHF.

This clone was counted between two and nine times. The chain carries TRBV9 and TRBJ1-6, with D perhaps TRBD1 (5 bases). The V gene's germline CDR1 is SGDLS and CDR2 YYNGEE. The CDR3 loop spans 14 amino acids. Trimming shortened V by 0 bases and J by 10 bases, and 11 bases separated the two germline ends. DNA of the CDR3: TGTGCCAGCAGCGTAGACGGGACGAACTCACCCCTCCACTTT. Translating it yields CASSVDGTNSPLHF. Based on the CDR3 plus reference TRBV9 and TRBJ1-6, the full variable domain is DSGVTQTPKHLITATGQRVTLRCSPRSGDLSVYWYQQSLDQGLQFLIQYYNGEERAKGNILERFSAQQFPDLHSELNLSSLELGDSALYFCASSVDGTNSPLHFGNGTRLTVT.

The chain couples TRBV12-3 or TRBV12-4 to TRBJ2-7; D is ambiguous. V lost 3 bases and J 4 bases, leaving 7 bases between the germline ends. This CDR3 has 12 amino acids. CDR3 region: CASSLAFYEQYF. The CDR3 nucleotides are TGTGCCAGCAGTTTGGCTTTTTACGAGCAGTACTTC.

V is TRBV12-3 or TRBV12-4 and J is TRBJ2-7, with D tentatively TRBD1 (5 bases). Trimming took off 2 bases at V and 4 bases at J, with 9 bases between the two ends. The CDR3 contains 13 residues. CDR3 nucleotides: TGTGCCAGCAGTTTACAGGGTTGGTACGAGCAGTACTTC. Its protein is CASSLQGWYEQYF.

This rearrangement joins TRBV7-9 to TRBJ1-1, with TRBD1 matching over 8 bases. The germline V gene has CDR1 SEHNR and CDR2 FQNEAQ (reference sequence). V lost 5 bases to trimming and J lost 6 bases; unmatched junction nucleotides: 11. The CDR3 covers 15 residues. This chain's CDR3 is CASSAPTGDGPEAFF. In nucleotides, the CDR3 is TGTGCCAGCAGCGCCCCGACAGGGGATGGTCCTGAAGCTTTCTTT.

The chain links TRBV7-2 to TRBJ1-2; D gene ambiguous. CDR3 length equals 12 residues. V lost 3 bases, J lost 7 bases, and 9 bases lay in between. Per germline, CDR1 SGHTA and CDR2 FQGNSA. The CDR3 sequence: CASSFWGSGYTF. The CDR3 DNA reads TGTGCCAGCAGCTTCTGGGGATCTGGCTACACCTTC. Complete variable domain (other parts from reference TRBV7-2 and TRBJ1-2): GAGVSQSPSNKVTEKGKDVELRCDPISGHTALYWYRQSLGQGLEFLIYFQGNSAPDKSGLPSDRFSAERTGGSVSTLTIQRTQQEDSAVYLCASSFWGSGYTFGSGTRLTVV.

This chain joins TRBV28 and TRBJ1-4; TRBD1 aligns across 9 bases. V lost 5 bases to trimming and J lost 8 bases; unmatched junction nucleotides: 9. This CDR3 contains 15 residues. Looked up from germline, CDR1 is MDHEN and CDR2 is SYDVKM. Here the CDR3 DNA reads TGTGCCAGCAGTCTGGGGACAGGGCTCTTCGAAAAACTGTTTTTT. It specifies CASSLGTGLFEKLFF.

This sequence joins TRBV5-4 and TRBJ2-1; no definite D call. This CDR3 comprises 16 residues. The V gene lost 3 bases and the J gene lost 0 bases, with 13 bases spanning the gap. CDR1 and CDR2 (germline): SGHNT, YYREEE (reference sequence). The CDR3 loop reads CASSSNTGSSYNEQFF. DNA for the CDR3: TGTGCCAGCAGCTCAAACACCGGCAGCTCCTACAATGAGCAGTTCTTC.

The rearrangement links TRBV7-6 to TRBJ2-5; D possibly corresponds to TRBD1 (6 bases). The CDR3 length is 15 residues. V lost 5 bases and J lost 4, with 17 bases in between. CDR1 is SGHVS, CDR2 FNYEAQ, per germline. DNA for the CDR3: TGTGCCAGCAGCGAAAACAGGGTCCCGGGAGAGACCCAGTACTTC. Translation gives CASSENRVPGETQYF.

The genes are TRBV7-6 and TRBJ2-2; perhaps TRBD1 as D (6 bases). V lost 4 bases and J lost 0, with 9 bases in between. Germline V gives CDR1 SGHVS, CDR2 FNYEAQ. The CDR3 extends over 15 amino acids. The CDR3 coding sequence is TGTGCCAGCAGCTCCGACAGGACGAACACCGGGGAGCTGTTTTTT. Its protein product is CASSSDRTNTGELFF.

The chain recombines TRBV5-5 with TRBJ2-7; D could derive from TRBD1 or TRBD2 (5 bases each). Germline-derived CDR1 and CDR2 are SGHKS and YYEKEE (reference sequence). The CDR3 runs 13 residues. The V gene lost 2 bases and the J gene lost 3 bases, with 9 bases spanning the gap. DNA of the CDR3: TGTGCCAGCAGCTTTCTGGGGGACTACGAGCAGTACTTC. Protein product: CASSFLGDYEQYF.

This clone was recorded only once. The chain links TRBV10-2 to TRBJ2-5, with unresolved D. Germline assignment: CDR1 WSHSY and CDR2 SAAADI. The CDR3 length is 13 residues. The V and J ends lost 10 bases and 0 bases respectively, with 12 bases between them. The CDR3 sequence: CATLRTDQETQYF. Here the CDR3 DNA reads TGCGCCACCCTTCGGACGGACCAAGAGACCCAGTACTTC.